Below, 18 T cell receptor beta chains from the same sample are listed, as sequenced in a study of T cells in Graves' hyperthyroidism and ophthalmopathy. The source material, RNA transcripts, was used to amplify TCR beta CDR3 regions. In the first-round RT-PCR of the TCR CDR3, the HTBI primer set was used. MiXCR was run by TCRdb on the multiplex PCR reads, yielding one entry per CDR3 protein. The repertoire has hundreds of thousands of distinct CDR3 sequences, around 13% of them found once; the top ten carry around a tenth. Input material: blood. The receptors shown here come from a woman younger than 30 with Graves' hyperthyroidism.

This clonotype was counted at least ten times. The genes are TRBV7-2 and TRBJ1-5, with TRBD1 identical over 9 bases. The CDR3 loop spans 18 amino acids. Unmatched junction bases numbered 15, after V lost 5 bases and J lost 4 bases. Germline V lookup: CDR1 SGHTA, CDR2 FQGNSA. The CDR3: CASSAVIPPGQGNQPQHF. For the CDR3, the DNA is TGTGCCAGCAGCGCCGTGATCCCGCCGGGACAGGGAAATCAGCCCCAGCATTTT.

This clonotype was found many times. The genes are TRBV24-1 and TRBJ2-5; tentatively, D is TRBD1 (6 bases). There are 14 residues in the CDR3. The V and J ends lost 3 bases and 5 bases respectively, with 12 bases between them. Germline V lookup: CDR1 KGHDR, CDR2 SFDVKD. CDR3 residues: CATSDGGRVETQYF. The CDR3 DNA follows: TGTGCCACCAGTGATGGGGGCCGGGTGGAGACCCAGTACTTC.

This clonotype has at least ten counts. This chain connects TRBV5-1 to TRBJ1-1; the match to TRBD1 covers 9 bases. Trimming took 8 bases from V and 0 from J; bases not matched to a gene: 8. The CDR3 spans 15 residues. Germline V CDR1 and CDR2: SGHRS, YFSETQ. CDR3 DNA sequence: TGCGCCAGTACTCCGGGACAGGGAATGAACACTGAAGCTTTCTTT. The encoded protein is CASTPGQGMNTEAFF.

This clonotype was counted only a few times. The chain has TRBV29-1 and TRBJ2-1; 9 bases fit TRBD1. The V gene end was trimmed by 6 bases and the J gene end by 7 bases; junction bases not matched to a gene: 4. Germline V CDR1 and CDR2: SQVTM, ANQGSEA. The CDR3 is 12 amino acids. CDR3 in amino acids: CSVPGTGNEQFF. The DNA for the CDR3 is TGCAGCGTCCCCGGGACAGGGAATGAGCAGTTCTTC.

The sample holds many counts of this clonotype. CDR3 residues: CAWRHGYTF. The CDR3 bases are TGTGCCTGGAGACATGGCTACACCTTC. The rearrangement joins TRBV30 to TRBJ1-2; D is unclear. This CDR3 is 9 amino acids long. Germline V gene lookup returns CDR1 GTSNPN and CDR2 SVGIG (reference sequence). V lost 3 bases and J 6 bases, leaving 2 bases between the germline ends.

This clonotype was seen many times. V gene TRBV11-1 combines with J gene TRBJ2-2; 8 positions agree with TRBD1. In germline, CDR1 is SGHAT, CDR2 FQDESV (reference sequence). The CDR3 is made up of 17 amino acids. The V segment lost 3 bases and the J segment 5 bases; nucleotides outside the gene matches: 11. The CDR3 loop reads CASSFGSGQGRTGELFF. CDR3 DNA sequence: TGTGCCAGCAGCTTTGGCTCCGGACAGGGACGGACCGGGGAGCTGTTTTTT.

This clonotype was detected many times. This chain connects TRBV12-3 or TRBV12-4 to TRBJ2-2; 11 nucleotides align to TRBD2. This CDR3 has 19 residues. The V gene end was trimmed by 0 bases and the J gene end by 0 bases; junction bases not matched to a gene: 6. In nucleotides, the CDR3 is TGTGCCAGCAGTTTAGCTTTAGGGACTAGCGGCGCGAACACCGGGGAGCTGTTTTTT. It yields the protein CASSLALGTSGANTGELFF.

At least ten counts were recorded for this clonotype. CDR3 region: CSVEEEKDSPLHF. The CDR3 DNA reads as TGCAGCGTTGAAGAAGAAAAGGATTCACCCCTCCACTTT. J is TRBJ1-6 and V is TRBV29-1; D not certain. V lost 0 bases and J lost 8, with 8 bases in between. CDR1 and CDR2 from the germline V gene are SQVTM and ANQGSEA. This CDR3 has 13 amino acids. The full variable domain, rest sourced from reference TRBV29-1 and TRBJ1-6, is SAVISQKPSRDICQRGTSLTIQCQVDSQVTMMFWYRQQPGQSLTLIATANQGSEATYESGFVIDKFPISRPNLTFSTLTVSNMSPEDSSIYLCSVEEEKDSPLHFGNGTRLTVT.

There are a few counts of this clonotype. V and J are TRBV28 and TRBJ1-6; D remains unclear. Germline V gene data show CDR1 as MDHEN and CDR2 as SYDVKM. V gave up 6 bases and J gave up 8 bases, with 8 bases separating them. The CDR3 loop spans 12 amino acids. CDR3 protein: CASRKEDSPLHF. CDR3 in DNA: TGTGCCAGCAGGAAAGAGGATTCACCCCTCCACTTT. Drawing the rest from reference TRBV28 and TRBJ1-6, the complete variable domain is DVKVTQSSRYLVKRTGEKVFLECVQDMDHENMFWYRQDPGLGLRLIYFSYDVKMKEKGDIPEGYSVSREKKERFSLILESASTNQTSMYLCASRKEDSPLHFGNGTRLTVT.

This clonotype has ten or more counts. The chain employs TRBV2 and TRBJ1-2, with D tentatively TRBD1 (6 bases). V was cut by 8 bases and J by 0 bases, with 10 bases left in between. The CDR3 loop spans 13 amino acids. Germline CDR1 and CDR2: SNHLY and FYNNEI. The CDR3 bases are TGTGCCAGCGACAGGCAGACTAACTATGGCTACACCTTC. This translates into CASDRQTNYGYTF.

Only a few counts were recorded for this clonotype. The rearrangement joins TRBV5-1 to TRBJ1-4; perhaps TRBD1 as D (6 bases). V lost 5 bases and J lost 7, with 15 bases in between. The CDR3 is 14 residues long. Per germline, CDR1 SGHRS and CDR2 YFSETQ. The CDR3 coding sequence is TGCGCCAGCAGTAAACGGACAGTTAGTGAAAAACTGTTTTTT. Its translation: CASSKRTVSEKLFF.

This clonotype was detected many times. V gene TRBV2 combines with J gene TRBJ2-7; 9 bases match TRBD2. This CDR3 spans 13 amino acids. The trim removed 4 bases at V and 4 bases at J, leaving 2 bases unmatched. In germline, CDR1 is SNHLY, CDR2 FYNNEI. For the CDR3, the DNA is TGTGCCAGCAGTGGGACTAGCGAGTACGAGCAGTACTTC. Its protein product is CASSGTSEYEQYF.

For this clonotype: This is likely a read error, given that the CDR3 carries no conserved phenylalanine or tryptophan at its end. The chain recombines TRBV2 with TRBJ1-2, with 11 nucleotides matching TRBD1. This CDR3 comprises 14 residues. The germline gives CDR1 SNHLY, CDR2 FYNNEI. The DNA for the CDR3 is TGTGCTAGCAGAAGGGACAGGGGGAACTATGGCTACACCTCC. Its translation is CASRRDRGNYGYTS.

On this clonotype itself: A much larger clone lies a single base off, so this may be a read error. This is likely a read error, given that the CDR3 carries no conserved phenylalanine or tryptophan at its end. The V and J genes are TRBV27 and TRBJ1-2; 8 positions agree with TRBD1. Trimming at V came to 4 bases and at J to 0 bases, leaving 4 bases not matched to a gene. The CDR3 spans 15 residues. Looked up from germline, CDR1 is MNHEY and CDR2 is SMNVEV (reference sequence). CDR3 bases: TGTGCCAGCAGTTCCTACAGGGGGACTAACTATGGCTACACCCTC. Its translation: CASSSYRGTNYGYTL.

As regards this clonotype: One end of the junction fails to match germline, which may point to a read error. The DNA for the CDR3 is TGTGCCAGCAGTGGGCAGGGGGACAGCCCCAGTCGGGTTGAAAGACTGTTTTTT. This translates into CASSGQGDSPSRVERLFF. The rearrangement uses TRBV2 and TRBJ1-4; 7 bases are a match to TRBD1. CDR3 length equals 18 residues. CDR1 and CDR2 from the germline V gene are SNHLY and FYNNEI.

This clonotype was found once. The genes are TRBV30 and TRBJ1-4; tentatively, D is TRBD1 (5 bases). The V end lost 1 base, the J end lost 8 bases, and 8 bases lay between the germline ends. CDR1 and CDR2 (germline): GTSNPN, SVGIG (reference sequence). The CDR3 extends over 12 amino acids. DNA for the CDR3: TGTGCCTGGAGTGCTAAGGGGGAAAAACTGTTTTTT. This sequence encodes CAWSAKGEKLFF.

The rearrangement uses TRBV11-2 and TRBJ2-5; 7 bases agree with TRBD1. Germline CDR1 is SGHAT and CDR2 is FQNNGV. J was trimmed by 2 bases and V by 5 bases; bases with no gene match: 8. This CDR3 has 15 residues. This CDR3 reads CASSQDRAWQETQYF. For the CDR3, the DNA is TGTGCCAGCAGCCAAGACAGGGCATGGCAAGAGACCCAGTACTTC.

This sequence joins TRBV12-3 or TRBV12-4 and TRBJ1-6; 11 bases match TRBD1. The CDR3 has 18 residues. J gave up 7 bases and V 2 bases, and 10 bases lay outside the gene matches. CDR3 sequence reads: CASSLRSPGTGGNSPLHF. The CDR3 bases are TGTGCCAGCAGTTTAAGGTCTCCAGGGACAGGGGGAAATTCACCCCTCCACTTT.